The 9 T cell receptor beta chains in this list originate from one sample, sequenced in a study of T cell repertoires in cytomegalovirus infection. Via MiXCR, TCRdb re-called the reads, giving one row per CDR3 protein. The repertoire holds roughly 310,000 distinct CDR3 sequences, about a sixth seen once, with 12% in the top ten. The specimen sequenced was PBMCs. These receptors were taken from a human donor in good health (CMV status not recorded). Some clones in this sample may be carry-over from other donors' samples.

The rearrangement uses TRBV5-1 and TRBJ1-2; TRBD1 matches at 7 bases. Looked up from germline, CDR1 is SGHRS and CDR2 is YFSETQ. The CDR3 sequence is 14 residues long. V shed 5 bases, J shed 7 bases, and the junction held 11 bases outside the gene matches. CDR3 region: CASRWDSSSGGYTF. In DNA form, the CDR3 reads TGCGCCAGCAGATGGGACAGTAGTAGCGGTGGCTACACCTTC.

This clonotype has ten or more counts. J is TRBJ2-7 and V is TRBV3-1; D gene uncertain. Trimming pared 0 bases from V and 5 bases from J, leaving 2 bases between. This CDR3 has 11 residues. Germline CDR1 reads LGHDT; CDR2 reads YNNKEL (reference sequence). The DNA of the CDR3 is TGTGCCAGCAGCCAAGAAAACGAGCAGTACTTC. Translation gives CASSQENEQYF.

V usage is TRBV7-2 and J usage is TRBJ1-1; TRBD1 is a possible D gene (6 bases). Per germline, CDR1 SGHTA and CDR2 FQGNSA. This CDR3 comprises 12 residues. Trimming pared 2 bases from V and 8 bases from J, leaving 9 bases between. CDR3 region: CASSLMGGEAFF. The CDR3, as DNA: TGTGCCAGCAGCTTAATGGGGGGCGAAGCTTTCTTT. Based on the CDR3 plus reference TRBV7-2 and TRBJ1-1, the full variable domain is GAGVSQSPSNKVTEKGKDVELRCDPISGHTALYWYRQSLGQGLEFLIYFQGNSAPDKSGLPSDRFSAERTGGSVSTLTIQRTQQEDSAVYLCASSLMGGEAFFGQGTRLTVV.

This clonotype has just a few counts. The genes are TRBV20-1 and TRBJ2-4, with 10 positions matching TRBD2. The J segment lost 0 bases and the V segment lost 3 bases, leaving 5 bases of the junction unmatched. Germline V lookup: CDR1 DFQATT, CDR2 SNEGSKA (reference sequence). This CDR3 comprises 16 residues. This CDR3 reads CSASGLADIAKNIQYF. The CDR3 nucleotides are TGCAGTGCTAGCGGACTAGCGGATATAGCCAAAAACATTCAGTACTTC.

This clonotype came up a few times. V and J are TRBV7-9 and TRBJ2-7, with D possibly being TRBD1 (6 bases). V lost 2 bases to trimming and J lost 1 base, with 12 bases between them. CDR1 and CDR2 (germline): SEHNR, FQNEAQ (reference sequence). CDR3 length: 15 residues. The CDR3 loop reads CASSLRTALSYEQYF. The CDR3 DNA sequence: TGTGCCAGCAGCTTAAGGACAGCCCTTTCCTACGAGCAGTACTTC.

There are a few counts of this clonotype. This sequence joins TRBV5-4 and TRBJ1-3; D might be TRBD1 (5 bases). CDR1 is SGHNT, CDR2 YYREEE, per germline (reference sequence). This CDR3 spans 15 amino acids. V shed 4 bases and J shed 2 bases, with 13 bases lying between them. The CDR3 loop reads CASSQGRAPGNTIYF. In DNA, the CDR3 is TGTGCCAGCAGCCAGGGCCGAGCTCCTGGAAACACCATATATTTT.

Only a few counts were recorded for this clonotype. The chain has TRBV20-1 and TRBJ2-1; no clear D. CDR3 length: 11 amino acids. Germline loops: CDR1 DFQATT, CDR2 SNEGSKA (reference sequence). The V end was cut by 6 bases, the J end by 10 bases, with 13 bases between. CDR3 sequence reads: CSAGYLGEQFF. The CDR3 DNA is TGCAGTGCGGGTTACCTTGGAGAGCAGTTCTTC.

This clonotype was picked up many times. This chain links TRBV7-2 with TRBJ1-4; maybe TRBD1 (6 bases). CDR3 length equals 17 residues. From germline, CDR1 is SGHTA and CDR2 FQGNSA. V lost 2 bases and J lost 5, with 18 bases in between. The CDR3 DNA sequence: TGTGCCAGCAGCTTATTACAGGGTCGGGGCCTCAATGAAAAACTGTTTTTT. Its protein product is CASSLLQGRGLNEKLFF.

The table lists this clonotype with many counts. The rearrangement links TRBV10-3 to TRBJ1-2, with 7 bases lining up with TRBD1. Germline loops: CDR1 ENHRY, CDR2 SYGVKD. J was trimmed by 5 bases and V by 2 bases; bases with no gene match: 5. CDR3 length: 14 amino acids. CDR3 amino acids: CAISENQGGYGYTF. CDR3 bases: TGTGCCATCAGTGAGAACCAGGGGGGATATGGCTACACCTTC.